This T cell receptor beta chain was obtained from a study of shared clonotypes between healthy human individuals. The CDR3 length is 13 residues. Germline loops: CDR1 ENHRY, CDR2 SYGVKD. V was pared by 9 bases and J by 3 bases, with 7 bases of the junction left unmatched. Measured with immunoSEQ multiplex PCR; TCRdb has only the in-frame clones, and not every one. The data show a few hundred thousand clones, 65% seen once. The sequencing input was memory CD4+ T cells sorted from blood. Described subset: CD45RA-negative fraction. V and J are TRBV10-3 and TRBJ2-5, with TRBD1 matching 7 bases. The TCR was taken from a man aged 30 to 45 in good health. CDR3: CAIRQGPKETQYF. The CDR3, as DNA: TGTGCCATACGACAGGGACCCAAAGAGACCCAGTACTTC.